This passage covers 29 T cell receptor beta chains from one sample sequenced in a study of blood T cell repertoires in COVID-19. Using immunoSEQ multiplex PCR, the repertoire was profiled, and TCRdb retains in-frame clones only, with some absent. The table lists under 20,000 clones, just under 95% of them singletons. The sequenced material came from peripheral blood. The receptors were sampled from a human donor in a cohort sampled during active COVID-19.

The chain couples TRBV19 to TRBJ1-5; TRBD1 matches 7 bases. Germline CDR1 reads LNHDA; CDR2 reads SQIVND (reference sequence). The CDR3 covers 17 residues. V trimming: 7 bases; J trimming: 1 base; junction bases outside the gene matches: 13. The CDR3 DNA reads TGTGCCAGTACCACTCGACCTAGACAGGGAAGCAATCAGCCCCAGCATTTT. This sequence encodes CASTTRPRQGSNQPQHF.

The V and J genes are TRBV9 and TRBJ2-1; possible D gene TRBD2, 7 bases. V dropped 6 bases and J dropped 7 bases, with 17 bases sitting between them. The germline V gene encodes CDR1 SGDLS and CDR2 YYNGEE. CDR3 length: 14 residues. The CDR3 loop is CASTGGGAGNEQFF. CDR3 nucleotide sequence: TGTGCCAGCACGGGGGGCGGAGCTGGAAATGAGCAGTTCTTC.

The chain uses TRBV4-1 and TRBJ2-1, with D possibly being TRBD2 (6 bases). V lost 1 base to trimming and J lost 4 bases, with 11 bases between them. In germline, CDR1 is MGHRA, CDR2 YSYEKL. The CDR3 contains 15 residues. CDR3 residues: CASSQGLANYNEQFF. The CDR3 nucleotides are TGCGCCAGCAGCCAAGGTCTAGCGAATTACAATGAGCAGTTCTTC.

V is TRBV6-2 or TRBV6-3 and J is TRBJ1-5, with a tentative D call TRBD1 (6 bases). Trimming shortened V by 0 bases and J by 0 bases, and 12 bases separated the two germline ends. Germline assignment: CDR1 MNHEY and CDR2 SVGEGT. There are 17 residues in the CDR3. The CDR3 DNA follows: TGTGCCAGCAGTTACTCAGGCAGGGGAATTAGCAATCAGCCCCAGCATTTT. It specifies CASSYSGRGISNQPQHF.

The chain is built from TRBV9 and TRBJ1-2; perhaps TRBD1 as D (5 bases). The CDR3 sequence is 16 residues long. Trimming took 4 bases from V and 1 from J, leaving 17 bases between them. The germline V gene has CDR1 SGDLS and CDR2 YYNGEE. The CDR3 region has the DNA TGTGCCAGCAGCTCCGCCGGGGGAAGGAGTAACTATGGCTACACCTTC. Its protein is CASSSAGGRSNYGYTF.

This rearrangement joins TRBV19 to TRBJ1-1; possible D gene TRBD1, 5 bases. The CDR3 extends over 13 amino acids. Germline loops: CDR1 LNHDA, CDR2 SQIVND (reference sequence). V shed 5 bases and J shed 3 bases, with 10 bases lying between them. The CDR3 coding sequence is TGTGCCAGTAGTTCAGGGCAACACACTGAAGCTTTCTTT. Residues: CASSSGQHTEAFF.

The chain has TRBV19 and TRBJ1-2, with D maybe TRBD1 (5 bases). CDR3 length: 14 residues. V was clipped by 3 bases and J by 4 bases, with 12 bases between them. Germline V gene data show CDR1 as LNHDA and CDR2 as SQIVND (reference sequence). The CDR3 protein is CASSIAGGSYGYTF. The DNA of the CDR3 is TGTGCCAGTAGTATCGCCGGGGGGTCCTATGGCTACACCTTC.

This sequence joins TRBV10-3 and TRBJ1-4, with 8 positions matching TRBD1. CDR3 length: 15 residues. Losses at the gene ends were 6 bases for V and 4 bases for J; bases not matched to a gene: 7. Germline V lookup: CDR1 ENHRY, CDR2 SYGVKD. CDR3 DNA: TGTGCCATCAGCCGTGGACAGGGTAGTAATGAAAAACTGTTTTTT. As protein: CAISRGQGSNEKLFF.

The chain couples TRBV18 to TRBJ2-1, with TRBD1 matching 8 bases. The CDR3 is 15 residues long. Trimming at V came to 5 bases and at J to 3 bases, leaving 6 bases not matched to a gene. Germline values: CDR1 KGHSH, CDR2 LQKENI. Here the CDR3 DNA reads TGTGCCAGCTCAGTCCGGACAGGGAACTACAATGAGCAGTTCTTC. Translated, it gives CASSVRTGNYNEQFF.

The sample holds one count of this clone. J is TRBJ2-3 and V is TRBV7-2, with D maybe TRBD2 (5 bases). The CDR3 is made up of 15 amino acids. V dropped 1 base and J dropped 4 bases, with 12 bases sitting between them. Germline CDR1 and CDR2: SGHTA and FQGNSA. The CDR3 loop is CASSLGPSLADTQYF. DNA of the CDR3: TGTGCCAGCAGCTTAGGTCCTAGCTTGGCAGATACGCAGTATTTT.

This rearrangement joins TRBV5-1 to TRBJ1-4, with a weak D call TRBD1 (5 bases). The CDR3 is made up of 17 amino acids. The ends were cut back, 3 bases at V and 2 bases at J, with 17 bases in the middle. CDR1 SGHRS and CDR2 YFSETQ come from the germline V gene. CDR3 in amino acids: CASSSSSGRRTNEKLFF. The CDR3 DNA sequence: TGCGCCAGCAGCTCAAGTTCAGGGCGTAGGACTAATGAAAAACTGTTTTTT.

The chain joins TRBV29-1 to TRBJ2-1, with TRBD2 matching 7 bases. Losses at the gene ends were 3 bases for V and 9 bases for J; bases not matched to a gene: 5. The germline gives CDR1 SQVTM, CDR2 ANQGSEA. The CDR3 is 12 residues long. CDR3 in amino acids: CSVEVGGSEQFF. CDR3 nucleotides: TGCAGCGTTGAGGTGGGGGGGAGTGAGCAGTTCTTC.

This clone was recorded once. This chain joins TRBV25-1 and TRBJ2-5; D might be TRBD1 (5 bases). This CDR3 comprises 13 residues. Trimming removed 3 bases from V and 4 bases from J, with 9 bases in between. Looked up from germline, CDR1 is MGHDK and CDR2 is SYGVNS. CDR3 protein: CASSEGLGETQYF. For the CDR3, the DNA is TGTGCCAGCAGTGAGGGGCTAGGAGAGACCCAGTACTTC.

The V and J genes are TRBV21-1 and TRBJ1-5. TRBV21-1 is an annotated pseudogene. The CDR3 sequence is 14 residues long. Here the CDR3 DNA reads TGTGCCAGCAGCAAAGGCGGGTCCGGGCAGCCCCAGCATTTT. Protein sequence: CASSKGGSGQPQHF.

CDR3 sequence (DNA): TGTGCCAGCAGCGAGAGGGGGGGTCATACAACTAATGAAAAACTGTTTTTT. This sequence encodes CASSERGGHTTNEKLFF. The V gene is TRBV9, the J gene TRBJ1-4; D is perhaps TRBD1 (6 bases). V was pared by 3 bases and J by 0 bases, with 15 bases between. This CDR3 contains 17 residues. Germline CDR1 reads SGDLS; CDR2 reads YYNGEE.

This clone was observed a few times. The rearrangement uses TRBV15 and TRBJ1-5, with D unresolved. Germline CDR1 and CDR2: LNHNV and YYDKDF (reference sequence). V lost 0 bases and J lost 2, with 11 bases in between. The CDR3 covers 16 residues. CDR3 region: CATSRDPQLGNQPQHF. CDR3 nucleotide sequence: TGTGCCACCAGCAGAGATCCCCAACTTGGCAATCAGCCCCAGCATTTT.

The chain recombines TRBV24-1 with TRBJ2-7; possible D gene TRBD1, 6 bases. The CDR3 is made up of 16 amino acids. Germline CDR1 is KGHDR and CDR2 is SFDVKD. The V end was cut by 7 bases, the J end by 4 bases, with 22 bases between. CDR3 sequence: CATREELCGGRYEQYF. Written as DNA, the CDR3 is TGTGCCACCAGAGAGGAGTTATGTGGGGGCCGGTACGAGCAGTACTTC.

This chain joins TRBV30 and TRBJ1-6; 10 nucleotides match TRBD1. J lost 10 bases, V lost 0 bases, and 3 bases had no gene match. This CDR3 comprises 14 residues. Germline CDR1 and CDR2: GTSNPN and SVGIG (reference sequence). Written as DNA, the CDR3 is TGTGCCTGGAGTGTAGGACAGGGGGAATCACCCCTCCACTTT. This codes for CAWSVGQGESPLHF.

The rearrangement links TRBV7-8 to TRBJ1-4; 9 bases map to TRBD1. The trim removed 6 bases at V and 4 bases at J, leaving 6 bases unmatched. The CDR3 has 15 residues. Germline assignment: CDR1 SGHVS and CDR2 FQNEAQ. CDR3 sequence: CASRAQGANNEKLFF. As DNA, the CDR3 is TGTGCCAGCAGGGCACAGGGGGCCAATAATGAAAAACTGTTTTTT. The full variable domain, rest sourced from reference TRBV7-8 and TRBJ1-4, is GAGVSQSPRYKVAKRGQDVALRCDPISGHVSLFWYQQALGQGPEFLTYFQNEAQLDKSGLPSDRFFAERPEGSVSTLKIQRTQQEDSAVYLCASRAQGANNEKLFFGSGTQLSVL.

This clone showed up just a few times. This rearrangement joins TRBV7-6 to TRBJ2-2, with D possibly being TRBD2 (6 bases). The germline V gene encodes CDR1 SGHVS and CDR2 FNYEAQ. With 3 bases removed from V and 6 bases from J, the gap between germline ends came to 11 bases. The CDR3 extends over 14 amino acids. CDR3 bases: TGTGCCAGCAGCTTTCTACCTAGCGCCGGGGAGCTGTTTTTT. Translating it yields CASSFLPSAGELFF.

The chain couples TRBV6-2 or TRBV6-3 to TRBJ1-4, with D possibly being TRBD1 (5 bases). V lost 5 bases and J lost 7, with 29 bases in between. Germline V gene sequence: CDR1 MNHEY, CDR2 SVGEGT. There are 19 residues in the CDR3. The CDR3, as DNA: TGTGCCAGCAGTCTCATACAGGCGGGAGGCCGACTCACTTCTGAAAAACTGTTTTTT. Its translation is CASSLIQAGGRLTSEKLFF.

The chain couples TRBV9 to TRBJ1-2; tentative D call: TRBD1 (5 bases). Trimming left V 4 bases short and J 7 bases short, with 14 bases between. This CDR3 has 13 amino acids. CDR1 is SGDLS and CDR2 is YYNGEE in the germline V gene. CDR3 amino acids: CASSPPNRGGYTF. The CDR3 region has the DNA TGTGCCAGCAGCCCCCCTAATAGGGGTGGCTACACCTTC.

J is TRBJ1-1 and V is TRBV6-2 or TRBV6-3, with 7 bases identical to TRBD1. This CDR3 region has 13 residues. Trimming cost V 5 bases and J 1 base; bases outside gene matches: 1. Germline CDR1 and CDR2: MNHEY and SVGEGT. The CDR3 DNA reads TGTGCCAGCAGTCAGGGGGAGAACACTGAAGCTTTCTTT. Protein product: CASSQGENTEAFF.

This chain connects TRBV11-2 to TRBJ1-3; D might be TRBD1 (5 bases). This CDR3 spans 15 amino acids. The V gene's germline CDR1 is SGHAT and CDR2 FQNNGV. The V and J ends lost 0 bases and 4 bases respectively, with 10 bases between them. CDR3 DNA: TGTGCCAGCAGCTTAGAAAGGGGAACCGGAAACACCATATATTTT. Protein product: CASSLERGTGNTIYF.

V and J are TRBV19 and TRBJ1-5, with TRBD1 identical over 8 bases. Germline lookup yields CDR1 LNHDA and CDR2 SQIVND (reference sequence). CDR3 length: 17 amino acids. Trimming removed 5 bases from V and 5 bases from J; junction bases left unmatched: 14. The CDR3 reads CASSSPSFGQGYQPQHF. The CDR3 DNA reads as TGTGCCAGTAGTTCACCGTCTTTTGGACAGGGATATCAGCCCCAGCATTTT.

The chain couples TRBV4-3 to TRBJ2-1; 12 positions match TRBD2. CDR3 length equals 13 residues. V trimming: 8 bases; J trimming: 6 bases; junction bases outside the gene matches: 2. CDR1 is LGHNA, CDR2 YSLEER, per germline. The CDR3 nucleotides read TGCGCCAGCTCTAGCGGGGGGGCCAATGAGCAGTTCTTC. This sequence encodes CASSSGGANEQFF.

The J gene is TRBJ2-5, the V gene TRBV6-5; D not resolved. From germline, CDR1 is MNHEY and CDR2 SVGAGI. V was clipped by 6 bases and J by 1 base, with 15 bases between them. The length of the CDR3 is 15 residues. This CDR3 reads CASRRPDWLQETQYF. CDR3 sequence (DNA): TGTGCCAGCAGACGACCTGACTGGCTCCAAGAGACCCAGTACTTC.

The chain joins TRBV27 to TRBJ1-1; maybe TRBD1 (5 bases). The CDR3 contains 17 residues. The V and J ends lost 2 bases and 1 base respectively, with 17 bases between them. Germline V gives CDR1 MNHEY, CDR2 SMNVEV (reference sequence). The CDR3 reads CASSLTGGLRENTEAFF. CDR3 nucleotide sequence: TGTGCCAGCAGTTTAACGGGGGGTCTCAGAGAGAACACTGAAGCTTTCTTT.

The chain has TRBV19 and TRBJ2-6; D is uncertain. Looked up from germline, CDR1 is LNHDA and CDR2 is SQIVND (reference sequence). V lost 3 bases and J 0 bases, leaving 9 bases between the germline ends. The CDR3 has 16 amino acids. This CDR3 reads CASSIVPYSGANVLTF. The CDR3 DNA follows: TGTGCCAGTAGTATCGTACCCTACTCTGGGGCCAACGTCCTGACTTTC.